Described below is a single T cell receptor beta chain sequence and its context. Only one count was recorded for this clone. Its antigen is unknown. No clone much larger than this one lies a single base away; base qualities are absent. Whole blood was collected in K2EDTA tubes by collaborating institutions according to the institutions' own protocols. Collaborator samples were shipped for TCRbeta analysis as frozen whole blood, isolated PBMCs, or DNA extracted from either sample type. TCRbeta CDR3 regions were amplified from genomic DNA by means of the immunoSEQ Assay, a bias-controlled multiplex PCR. In the source study's methods: The number of nucleated cells in each sample was estimated by amplification of reference gene primers within the assay. To quantify the absolute abundance of each unique TCRbeta CDR3 rearrangement, sequence reads were collapsed and filtered. For each sample, productive Simpson clonality was calculated as the square root of Simpson's diversity index across productive rearrangements. TCRdb carries this immuneACCESS record with in-frame sequences only. Its versions omit some clonotypes, under half of them owing to an unresolved V gene in the studies checked, with the rest unexplained. From that table come the V and J calls and clone size; the DNA was used to work out D and trimming. The table for this sample lists some 150,000 clones; approximately 87% of them were counted only once. The biggest ten clones account for over 8.5% of the sample.

This record belongs to a study of blood T cell repertoires in COVID-19 (dated by TCRdb to 2020 to 2021). For the study in its entirety: The collaborator samples originated in the United States, Italy and Spain and spanned the acute and convalescent phases of COVID-19. The prospective study material was composed of cDNA or gDNA derived from T cells, B-cell-depleted T cells, or PBMCs. The dataset comprised deeply sampled blood TCRbeta repertoires from subjects exposed to, actively infected with, or recovered from COVID-19. The repertoires were made available in a free public database intended to serve as a resource for research on the immune response to SARS-CoV-2. The samples were drawn from two sources: the first 160 participants of the ongoing ImmuneRACE study, and 1,000 to 1,500 subjects contributed by 6 global collaborators. A de-identified subject ID, COVID-19 status, age in years and sex were almost always included in the sample metadata. Where available, HLA class I and class II types were obtained from metadata supplied by the sample provider rather than from assay-based typing. General findings and caveats noted by the study authors: The quantity of clinical and demographic metadata differed by source and by participant and was supplied without curation.

CDR1 and CDR2 are drawn from the germline V gene: SNHLY, FYNNEI. V gives up 2 bases and J gives up 7 bases, and the segment between their germline ends measures 11 bases. The CDR3 numbers 13 residues from cysteine through phenylalanine. Only the CDR3 part of the read is kept: 39 bases, read in frame from the first base. The sample comprised peripheral blood. This TCR was sampled from a woman between 45 and 60 years old with active or convalescent COVID-19. The chain links TRBV2 with TRBJ1-1; the D gene is not confidently resolved. The nucleotide sequence is TGTGCCAGCAGTGAATGGAGGGAAAGTGAAGCTTTCTTT. Its translation is CASSEWRESEAFF.